The rows below give T cell receptor beta chains drawn from one sample of a study of blood T cell repertoires in COVID-19. This table comes from immunoSEQ multiplex PCR, and its TCRdb copy is limited to in-frame clones, with some not included. The sample yields tens of thousands of clones, about 80% seen once. Sequenced input: peripheral blood. The receptors here all came from a woman older than 75 with acute or convalescent COVID-19. Both conserved end residues are part of each CDR3. D genes are given only for firm matches. Only some rows state a clone size, as once, few, many or a class for expanded clones.

TRBD2,TRBV11-3,TRBJ2-3,NA,TGTGCCAGCAGCCTTACTAGCGGGAGTAATGCAGATACGCAGTATTTT,CASSLTSGSNADTQYF
TRBD2,TRBV19,TRBJ2-5,NA,TGTGCCAGTAGTATTAACGGGAGGGCCGGAGAGACCCAGTACTTC,CASSINGRAGETQYF
NA,TRBV5-4,TRBJ2-7,NA,TGTGCCAGCAGCTCATCCGGGAAGTCCTACGAGCAGTACTTC,CASSSSGKSYEQYF
NA,TRBV28,TRBJ1-4,NA,TGTGCCAGCAGTCAAGGGGGTGCTAATGAAAAACTGTTTTTT,CASSQGGANEKLFF
TRBD1,TRBV2,TRBJ1-2,NA,TGTGCCAGCAGCTTGGACAGGGGAAGCAATGGCTACACCTTC,CASSLDRGSNGYTF
TRBD2,TRBV5-5,TRBJ2-1,NA,TGTGCCAGCAGCTGGAGCGGGACTAGCGGTGACAATGAGCAGTTCTTC,CASSWSGTSGDNEQFF
TRBD1,TRBV27,TRBJ2-2,NA,TGTGCCAGCAGTTTATCCACAGGGGGCAACACCGGGGAGCTGTTTTTT,CASSLSTGGNTGELFF
NA,TRBV5-5,TRBJ1-2,NA,TGTGCCAGCAGCTTGGCGGAGAGACCACCCTCTAACTATGGCTACACCTTC,CASSLAERPPSNYGYTF
TRBD2,TRBV19,TRBJ2-5,NA,TGTGCCAGTAGTAGGACACAGCGGGAGCAAGAGACCCAGTACTTC,CASSRTQREQETQYF
NA,TRBV11-2,TRBJ1-1,NA,TGTGCCAGCAGCTCTCGGAGGGTGATGAACACTGAAGCTTTCTTT,CASSSRRVMNTEAFF
TRBD1,TRBV2,TRBJ2-3,NA,TGTGCCAGCAGGCCGGGACAGGGGTCAGATACGCAGTATTTT,CASRPGQGSDTQYF
NA,TRBV6-5,TRBJ1-2,NA,TGTGCCAGCAGTAGGCAGGGTGTCACTAACTATGGCTACACCTTC,CASSRQGVTNYGYTF
TRBD2,TRBV29-1,TRBJ2-7,NA,TGCAGCGGAGGGACTAATACCGCGGACGAGCAGTACTTC,CSGGTNTADEQYF
NA,TRBV4-1,TRBJ1-4,NA,TGCGCCAGCAGCCAAGATGCCTACCCTAATGAAAAACTGTTTTTT,CASSQDAYPNEKLFF
NA,TRBV2,TRBJ1-5,NA,TGTGCCAGCAGGGGCCGAAATAGCAATCAGCCCCAGCATTTT,CASRGRNSNQPQHF
NA,TRBV5-1,TRBJ1-1,NA,TGCGCCAGCAGCTTGTCTACAGGGAATACTAGAAACACTGAAGCTTTCTTT,CASSLSTGNTRNTEAFF
TRBD1,TRBV27,TRBJ2-6,once,TGTGCCAGCAGTTCGCGGGACAGGGGGTTTGGGTCTGGGGCCAACGTCCTGACTTTC,CASSSRDRGFGSGANVLTF
TRBD1,TRBV5-1,TRBJ2-7,NA,TGCGCCAGCAGCTGGGGTGCAGGGGGCGGCGAGCAGTACTTC,CASSWGAGGGEQYF
NA,TRBV19,TRBJ2-7,NA,TGTGCCAGTAGTACGCAGGGGGGCCGTTACGAGCAGTACTTC,CASSTQGGRYEQYF
NA,TRBV6-2/TRBV6-3,TRBJ2-1,NA,TGTGCCAGCAGTTTATTGCGGTTTGGTGAGCAGTTCTTC,CASSLLRFGEQFF
NA,TRBV7-9,TRBJ2-7,once,TGTGCCAGCAGCTTAGCTGGCCGTCCCTACGAGCAGTACTTC,CASSLAGRPYEQYF
NA,TRBV19,TRBJ1-2,NA,TGTGCCAGTCGCCGGTCCTATTCCTACTATGGCTACACCTTC,CASRRSYSYYGYTF
NA,TRBV28,TRBJ1-2,NA,TGTGCCAGCTTATCCAGGCCTACGTTGGGCTACACCTTC,CASLSRPTLGYTF
TRBD1,TRBV19,TRBJ2-6,NA,TGTGCCAGTAGTCGCGACAGGGGGAGCTTCTCTGGGGCCAACGTCCTGACTTTC,CASSRDRGSFSGANVLTF
NA,TRBV7-2,TRBJ1-5,NA,TGTGCCAGCAGCTTAGGACCTAGGCCCCAGCATTTT,CASSLGPRPQHF
NA,TRBV5-5,TRBJ2-3,NA,TGTGCCAGCAGCTTGACGGGAAGCACAGATACGCAGTATTTT,CASSLTGSTDTQYF
NA,TRBV24-1,TRBJ2-7,NA,TGTGCCACCAGTGATCGGATAGTCGGAGGGACCTACGAGCAGTACTTC,CATSDRIVGGTYEQYF
TRBD1,TRBV25-1,TRBJ1-1,NA,TGTGCCAGCAGTGAATATGGGACAGGGAACACTGAAGCTTTCTTT,CASSEYGTGNTEAFF